The 26 T cell receptor beta chains given below trace back to one sample, sequenced in a study of T-cell reconstitution after alpha-beta-depleted transplantation in children. Unique molecular identifiers were built into the TCRbeta library. MiXCR, applied by TCRdb to the PCR reads, yields one record per CDR3 protein. The sample yields about 360,000 distinct CDR3 sequences, about an eighth seen once. The starting material was PBMCs, obtained from the stem cell graft. The source of these receptors is a human donor who donated a stem cell graft to a child with Fanconi anemia.

This clonotype was detected ten times or more. V and J are TRBV6-2 or TRBV6-3 and TRBJ2-2; 8 bases fit TRBD1. The V segment lost 2 bases and the J segment 5 bases; nucleotides outside the gene matches: 10. This CDR3 contains 17 residues. The germline CDR1 and CDR2 sequences are MNHEY and SVGEGT. This chain's CDR3 is CASSYPQTGVRTGELFF. The CDR3 nucleotides read TGTGCCAGCAGTTACCCCCAGACAGGGGTGAGGACCGGGGAGCTGTTTTTT.

The chain carries TRBV2 and TRBJ1-1, with no clear D. In germline, CDR1 is SNHLY, CDR2 FYNNEI. This CDR3 contains 13 residues. V was clipped by 7 bases and J by 0 bases, with 9 bases between them. The CDR3 sequence: CASNEAMNTEAFF. In nucleotides, the CDR3 is TGTGCCAGCAACGAGGCCATGAACACTGAAGCTTTCTTT.

This clonotype has more than one count but fewer than ten. The V call is TRBV4-2, the J call TRBJ2-3; 8 positions agree with TRBD2. The length of the CDR3 is 15 residues. V shed 4 bases and J 1 base; nucleotides not matched to a gene: 4. The germline gives CDR1 LGHNA, CDR2 YNFKEQ. This CDR3 is CASSPGGAGTDTQYF. The CDR3 coding sequence is TGTGCCAGCAGCCCCGGGGGGGCTGGCACAGATACGCAGTATTTT.

A few counts support this clonotype. The V call is TRBV19, the J call TRBJ2-1, with no clear D. V lost 7 bases, J lost 1 base, and 17 bases lay in between. Germline CDR1 is LNHDA and CDR2 is SQIVND (reference sequence). This CDR3 is built from 16 residues. In DNA, the CDR3 is TGTGCCAGTAAAGGGAATCAAATGGGATCCTACAATGAGCAGTTCTTC. Amino acids: CASKGNQMGSYNEQFF.

The V call is TRBV13, the J call TRBJ2-7, with 8 bases matching TRBD2. Germline values: CDR1 PRHDT, CDR2 FYEKMQ (reference sequence). CDR3 length equals 15 residues. V was pared by 6 bases and J by 1 base, with 8 bases of the junction left unmatched. CDR3 bases: TGTGCCAGCAGTTTCGGGGGGGGACCATCCTACGAGCAGTACTTC. It yields the protein CASSFGGGPSYEQYF.

The CDR3: CASSPGMIRDYEQYF. DNA of the CDR3: TGTGCCAGCAGTCCAGGAATGATTCGGGACTACGAGCAGTACTTC. The chain couples TRBV6-1 to TRBJ2-7; D perhaps matches TRBD2 (5 bases). The CDR3 contains 15 residues. Trimming shortened V by 5 bases and J by 3 bases, and 17 bases separated the two germline ends. CDR1 MNHNS and CDR2 SASEGT come from the germline V gene.

This chain uses TRBV5-5 with TRBJ1-4, with a possible D match to TRBD1 (5 bases). Germline V lookup: CDR1 SGHKS, CDR2 YYEKEE (reference sequence). The V gene lost 4 bases and the J gene lost 6 bases, with 13 bases spanning the gap. CDR3 size: 14 residues. For the CDR3, the DNA is TGTGCCAGCAGCCACAGGTGGATCGATGAAAAACTGTTTTTT. Translating it yields CASSHRWIDEKLFF.

This clonotype appeared a few times. The chain has TRBV28 and TRBJ2-7, with D possibly matching TRBD1 (6 bases). Trimming pared 2 bases from V and 0 bases from J, leaving 14 bases between. This CDR3 has 16 residues. Germline V gene sequence: CDR1 MDHEN, CDR2 SYDVKM. The CDR3 protein is CASSLDRTLYSYEQYV. CDR3 DNA sequence: TGTGCCAGCAGTTTAGACAGGACCCTCTACTCCTACGAGCAGTACGTC.

Points on this clonotype: Lacking the conserved final phenylalanine or tryptophan, this CDR3 likely reflects a read error. The rearrangement links TRBV18 to TRBJ2-5; possibly TRBD2 for D (5 bases). This CDR3 is 14 amino acids long. Germline V CDR1 and CDR2: KGHSH, LQKENI. Trimming removed 2 bases at V and 2 bases at J, with 9 bases between. CDR3: CASSPRTPQETQYY. CDR3 bases: TGTGCCAGCTCACCAAGGACTCCACAAGAGACCCAGTACTAC.

This clonotype was seen repeatedly, ten times or more. J is TRBJ1-1 and V is TRBV6-5; the D is unclear. The CDR3 contains 18 residues. Trimming left V 4 bases short and J 0 bases short, with 21 bases between. The germline gives CDR1 MNHEY, CDR2 SVGAGI. In DNA, the CDR3 is TGTGCCAGCAGTTTCCTCATCCCGCGACTCTACATGAACACTGAAGCTTTCTTT. It encodes CASSFLIPRLYMNTEAFF.

The J gene is TRBJ2-1, the V gene TRBV7-2; 9 bases are shared with TRBD2. The CDR3 is 15 residues long. Unmatched junction bases numbered 6, after V lost 5 bases and J lost 4 bases. Germline values: CDR1 SGHTA, CDR2 FQGNSA. CDR3 DNA: TGTGCCAGCAGCGATAGCGGGGGCCGATACAATGAGCAGTTCTTC. Translation: CASSDSGGRYNEQFF.

This clonotype was observed a handful of times. The chain recombines TRBV7-9 with TRBJ2-3; D is unresolved. This CDR3 has 13 residues. Germline CDR1 is SEHNR and CDR2 is FQNEAQ (reference sequence). Trimming shortened V by 0 bases and J by 6 bases, and 7 bases separated the two germline ends. CDR3 nucleotides: TGTGCCAGCAGCTTAGCATCGGAGGATACGCAGTATTTT. Its translation is CASSLASEDTQYF.

In its sample, this clonotype was seen many times. The V gene is TRBV28, the J gene TRBJ2-3; D remains ambiguous. Germline V gene lookup returns CDR1 MDHEN and CDR2 SYDVKM. The CDR3 extends over 12 amino acids. V was clipped by 7 bases and J by 5 bases, with 10 bases between them. Here the CDR3 reads CASTPNRDTQYF. In DNA form, the CDR3 reads TGTGCCAGCACCCCCAACAGAGATACGCAGTATTTT.

This clonotype has only one observation. A much larger clone lies one base from this, so it may be a read error. V gene TRBV6-5 combines with J gene TRBJ1-4; the match to TRBD1 covers 9 bases. This CDR3 comprises 16 residues. Germline values: CDR1 MNHEY, CDR2 SVGAGI. Trimming at V came to 4 bases and at J to 5 bases, leaving 8 bases not matched to a gene. CDR3 nucleotide sequence: TGTGCCAGCAGTTCCGTCGGGACAGGGATGAATGAAAAACTGTTTTTT. Its translation is CASSSVGTGMNEKLFF.

J is TRBJ2-1 and V is TRBV21-1. TRBV21-1 is a recognized pseudogene. The CDR3 is 14 amino acids. CDR3 protein: CASSKGGSYNEQFF. The DNA for the CDR3 is TGTGCCAGCAGCAAGGGGGGCTCCTACAATGAGCAGTTCTTC.

The gene calls are TRBV28 and TRBJ1-1; 7 nucleotides align to TRBD1. Germline assignment: CDR1 MDHEN and CDR2 SYDVKM. With V trimmed by 5 bases and J by 8 bases, 8 bases remained unmatched. This CDR3 region has 13 residues. CDR3 sequence reads: CASSVLTGEEAFF. CDR3 DNA: TGTGCCAGCAGTGTATTAACAGGGGAGGAAGCTTTCTTT.

V gene TRBV5-4 combines with J gene TRBJ2-1, with 10 bases aligning to TRBD1. This CDR3 is built from 15 residues. Germline V gene lookup returns CDR1 SGHNT and CDR2 YYREEE (reference sequence). V shed 4 bases, J shed 7 bases, and the junction held 8 bases outside the gene matches. The CDR3 sequence: CASSIDRGRQNEQFF. The CDR3 region has the DNA TGTGCCAGCAGCATAGACAGGGGGCGTCAAAATGAGCAGTTCTTC.

This clonotype turned up a few times. The V gene is TRBV2, the J gene TRBJ2-2, with no clear D. The germline gives CDR1 SNHLY, CDR2 FYNNEI. Trimming left V 6 bases short and J 0 bases short, with 8 bases between. The CDR3 totals 14 residues. The CDR3 DNA is TGTGCCAGCAGAGGAGAACCGAACACCGGGGAGCTGTTTTTT. This encodes CASRGEPNTGELFF. The entire variable domain, with the rest obtained from reference TRBV2 and TRBJ2-2, is as follows: EPEVTQTPSHQVTQMGQEVILRCVPISNHLYFYWYRQILGQKVEFLVSFYNNEISEKSEIFDDQFSVERPDGSNFTLKIRSTKLEDSAMYFCASRGEPNTGELFFGEGSRLTVL.

This clonotype came up many times. The V gene is TRBV29-1, the J gene TRBJ2-1; TRBD2 agrees at 12 bases. CDR3 length: 17 residues. V shed 4 bases and J 5 bases; nucleotides not matched to a gene: 12. The germline CDR1 and CDR2 sequences are SQVTM and ANQGSEA. CDR3: CSVVGLAGFSVNNEQFF. The CDR3 DNA reads TGCAGCGTTGTAGGACTAGCGGGGTTTTCGGTCAACAATGAGCAGTTCTTC.

The gene calls are TRBV7-2 and TRBJ2-5; D is possibly TRBD2 (6 bases). Germline lookup yields CDR1 SGHTA and CDR2 FQGNSA. V lost 1 base and J 4 bases, leaving 13 bases between the germline ends. This CDR3 contains 15 residues. DNA of the CDR3: TGTGCCAGCAGCTTAGGGCCAGCGCGGGGAGAGACCCAGTACTTC. Its translation: CASSLGPARGETQYF.

This clonotype was counted at least ten times. CDR3 bases: TGTGCCAGCAGCTTAGAACAGGCCTTGTGGCAGTTCTTC. Residues: CASSLEQALWQFF. V and J are TRBV7-2 and TRBJ2-1; the D gene is possibly TRBD1 (5 bases). From germline, CDR1 is SGHTA and CDR2 FQGNSA. This CDR3 is built from 13 residues. Between the trimmed V and J ends, which lost 1 base and 12 bases, there was a span of 13 bases. The full variable domain, rest sourced from reference TRBV7-2 and TRBJ2-1, is GAGVSQSPSNKVTEKGKDVELRCDPISGHTALYWYRQSLGQGLEFLIYFQGNSAPDKSGLPSDRFSAERTGGSVSTLTIQRTQQEDSAVYLCASSLEQALWQFFGPGTRLTVL.

The CDR3 spells CASSTKPLLAGGMGDTQYF. The CDR3 DNA is TGTGCCAGCAGCACCAAACCTTTACTAGCGGGGGGGATGGGAGATACGCAGTATTTT. The chain is built from TRBV7-3 and TRBJ2-3; 13 bases agree with TRBD2. This CDR3 is 19 amino acids long. The junction had 16 bases not matched to a gene; V was cut back by 5 bases and J by 5 bases. Germline values: CDR1 SGHTA, CDR2 FQGTGA.

With regard to this clonotype: Being one base from a much bigger clone, this may be a read error. The rearrangement uses TRBV28 and TRBJ1-1; D unresolved. Looked up from germline, CDR1 is MDHEN and CDR2 is SYDVKM. V dropped 5 bases and J dropped 7 bases, with 5 bases sitting between them. The CDR3 consists of 10 residues. The CDR3 coding sequence is TGTGCCAGCAGTACGGATGAAGCTTTCTTT. Translating it yields CASSTDEAFF.

The J gene is TRBJ1-2, the V gene TRBV20-1, with D possibly TRBD1 on 6 matching bases. Per germline, CDR1 DFQATT and CDR2 SNEGSKA (reference sequence). The CDR3 totals 13 residues. Trimming cost V 5 bases and J 4 bases, with 14 bases left between them. The CDR3: CSAGEQGSYGYTF. CDR3 coding DNA: TGCAGTGCTGGGGAACAGGGCAGCTATGGCTACACCTTC.

This clonotype appeared a few times. The chain couples TRBV28 to TRBJ2-1; 15 bases match TRBD2. From germline, CDR1 is MDHEN and CDR2 SYDVKM. Trimming removed 5 bases from V and 6 bases from J; junction bases left unmatched: 11. The CDR3 length is 18 residues. The CDR3 DNA sequence: TGTGCCAGCAGTCTCGGACTAGCGGGGGGGAAGGGTTTCAATGAGCAGTTCTTC. Protein: CASSLGLAGGKGFNEQFF.

This clonotype has only a few counts. The rearrangement links TRBV5-1 to TRBJ1-1, with 7 positions matching TRBD1. The germline gives CDR1 SGHRS, CDR2 YFSETQ. The trim removed 4 bases at V and 1 base at J, leaving 13 bases unmatched. This CDR3 spans 17 amino acids. Here the CDR3 DNA reads TGCGCCAGCAGCCGGACAGGTCGAGTAAGGACGAACACTGAAGCTTTCTTT. Protein sequence: CASSRTGRVRTNTEAFF.